This T cell receptor beta chain was found in a study of control samples from healthy donors and cancer patients. Germline V gene data show CDR1 as SGHVS and CDR2 as FQNEAQ. The CDR3 contains 12 residues. The V end lost 4 bases, the J end lost 2 bases, and 4 bases lay between the germline ends. Assay: immunoSEQ multiplex PCR; the TCRdb copy retains only in-frame clones and omits some. The sample shows 90,000 to 150,000 clones, 70% to 90% of them seen only once. Sequenced: blood. The chain joins TRBV7-8 to TRBJ2-3, with D unclear. This clonotype was sampled from a man between 35 and 55 years old in good health. CDR3 in DNA: TGTGCCAGCAGCTCCAACACAGATACGCAGTATTTT. Encoded protein: CASSSNTDTQYF.